One and the same sample provided the 13 T cell receptor beta chains below, sequenced in a study of PD-L1 blockade in urothelial cancer. Sample time point: peripheral blood 6 weeks after treatment start. TCRdb's table, derived via immunoSEQ multiplex PCR, lists solely in-frame clones and lacks some. The data contain tens of thousands of clones, approximately 85% of them singletons. The sequenced sample was PBMCs, obtained around atezolizumab (anti-PD-L1) treatment. The source is a man aged 45-65 years with urothelial cancer.

The rearrangement uses TRBV11-3 and TRBJ2-1; TRBD2 aligns across 8 bases. The J segment lost 4 bases and the V segment lost 5 bases, leaving 4 bases of the junction unmatched. CDR1 is SGHNT and CDR2 is YENEEA in the germline V gene. The CDR3 is 14 amino acids. CDR3 DNA: TGTGCCAGCAGCATCGGGGGGGCTTACAATGAGCAGTTCTTC. This encodes CASSIGGAYNEQFF.

The chain combines TRBV6-1 with TRBJ2-2; D is perhaps TRBD2 (6 bases). The germline CDR1 and CDR2 sequences are MNHNS and SASEGT. This CDR3 has 15 amino acids. Trimming stripped 3 bases from V and 4 bases from J, with 12 bases between. CDR3 residues: CASSETRSITGELFF. The CDR3 DNA follows: TGTGCCAGCAGTGAGACTAGGTCGATCACCGGGGAGCTGTTTTTT.

The chain employs TRBV5-1 and TRBJ1-6; tentative D call: TRBD1 (5 bases). The germline gives CDR1 SGHRS, CDR2 YFSETQ. This CDR3 contains 15 residues. V was cut by 0 bases and J by 6 bases, with 10 bases left in between. The CDR3 protein is CASSLETGLNSPLHF. DNA of the CDR3: TGCGCCAGCAGCTTGGAAACAGGCCTTAATTCACCCCTCCACTTT.

Only a few counts were recorded for this clone. V usage is TRBV9 and J usage is TRBJ2-1; 7 bases map to TRBD2. This CDR3 is built from 15 residues. With 1 base clipped from V and 6 bases from J, the junction kept 7 bases outside the gene matches. CDR1 and CDR2 from the germline V gene are SGDLS and YYNGEE. The CDR3 region has the DNA TGTGCCAGCAGCGTAAGGTGGGAGGGCCGCAATGAGCAGTTCTTC. Translated: CASSVRWEGRNEQFF.

In DNA, the CDR3 is TGTGCCAGCAGCGGACCCGGGACTAGCCGGTACTTC. Amino acid sequence: CASSGPGTSRYF. The rearrangement uses TRBV9 and TRBJ2-5; 9 positions agree with TRBD2. Germline trimming cut 3 bases from V and 13 bases from J; bases unmatched to any gene: 7. This CDR3 is 12 amino acids long. Germline V gene sequence: CDR1 SGDLS, CDR2 YYNGEE.

The V gene is TRBV7-3, the J gene TRBJ2-5; D might be TRBD1 (6 bases). The CDR3 has 13 residues. V dropped 5 bases and J dropped 3 bases, with 10 bases sitting between them. In germline, CDR1 is SGHTA, CDR2 FQGTGA. CDR3 sequence: CASSPGAEETQYF. CDR3 sequence (DNA): TGTGCCAGCAGCCCAGGGGCGGAAGAGACCCAGTACTTC.

The chain joins TRBV7-2 to TRBJ1-2; D possibly corresponds to TRBD1 (5 bases). The V end was cut by 5 bases, the J end by 2 bases, with 9 bases between. This CDR3 contains 13 residues. In germline, CDR1 is SGHTA, CDR2 FQGNSA. Written as DNA, the CDR3 is TGTGCCAGCAGCCGGGCAGGGAACTATGGCTACACCTTC. Protein sequence: CASSRAGNYGYTF.

In DNA form, the CDR3 reads TGTGCCAGCAGCTCTGCAGGGAATCAGCCCCAGCATTTT. It codes for CASSSAGNQPQHF. This rearrangement joins TRBV28 to TRBJ1-5; possibly TRBD1 for D (5 bases). V dropped 6 bases and J dropped 4 bases, with 10 bases sitting between them. Germline CDR1 and CDR2: MDHEN and SYDVKM. The CDR3 is 13 residues long.

This clone was counted only a few times. CDR3 residues: CASSLGASGGDTQYF. The DNA of the CDR3 is TGCGCCAGCAGCTTGGGGGCCAGCGGGGGAGATACGCAGTATTTT. This rearrangement joins TRBV5-1 to TRBJ2-3, with TRBD2 matching 8 bases. The germline V gene has CDR1 SGHRS and CDR2 YFSETQ. V lost 0 bases, J lost 5 bases, and 5 bases stayed unmatched. The length of the CDR3 is 15 residues.

V is TRBV10-2 and J is TRBJ2-7, with a possible D match to TRBD2 (7 bases). This CDR3 has 15 residues. Germline loops: CDR1 WSHSY, CDR2 SAAADI. Between the trimmed V and J ends, which lost 4 bases and 1 base, there was a span of 14 bases. In DNA form, the CDR3 reads TGCGCCAGCAGTGTTAAGGGGGGGGGTTCCTACGAGCAGTACTTC. This encodes CASSVKGGGSYEQYF.

This clone was picked up a small number of times. The chain uses TRBV7-9 and TRBJ1-4, with 10 bases fitting TRBD1. There are 15 residues in the CDR3. In germline, CDR1 is SEHNR, CDR2 FQNEAQ (reference sequence). Trimming took 5 bases from V and 5 from J; bases not matched to a gene: 5. CDR3 sequence: CASSRSTGGNEKLFF. The CDR3 DNA follows: TGTGCCAGCAGCAGGTCGACAGGGGGCAATGAAAAACTGTTTTTT.

The genes are TRBV9 and TRBJ2-3; 7 bases map to TRBD1. CDR3 length equals 14 residues. Germline lookup yields CDR1 SGDLS and CDR2 YYNGEE. The ends lost 3 bases at V and 2 bases at J; junction bases unmatched: 3. The CDR3 DNA is TGTGCCAGCAGCGGGGACAGTAACACAGATACGCAGTATTTT. It yields the protein CASSGDSNTDTQYF.

The chain couples TRBV7-2 to TRBJ1-2, with TRBD1 as a possible D gene (6 bases). Looked up from germline, CDR1 is SGHTA and CDR2 is FQGNSA. The V and J ends lost 1 base and 8 bases respectively, with 17 bases between them. The CDR3 totals 15 residues. CDR3 residues: CASSLVRAQGKGYTF. The DNA for the CDR3 is TGTGCCAGCAGCTTAGTCCGGGCGCAGGGGAAAGGCTACACCTTC.